This T cell receptor beta chain came from a study of Graves' ophthalmopathy and Graves' hyperthyroidism. Looking at the study overall: At the time of initial diagnosis and before any treatment, peripheral blood was collected. Study-level findings and limits: Blood also held most thyroid clonotypes expanded above 0.001 frequency. In predicting ophthalmopathy progression, the model reached 70.59% sensitivity and 72.22% specificity.

Certain patients were not enrolled. These were patients with other autoimmune diseases, uncontrolled infections, pregnancy or lactation. Germline V lookup: CDR1 DFQATT, CDR2 SNEGSKA (reference sequence). This CDR3 has 14 residues. V dropped 5 bases and J dropped 5; count of bases not matched to a gene: 10. This clonotype showed up many times. As yet, its antigen is unknown. Amplification from RNA transcripts yielded the TCR beta CDR3 regions. First-round RT-PCR used HTBI primers; second-round multiplex PCR followed. MiXCR, run by TCRdb on the multiplex PCR reads, gives a single entry per CDR3 protein. The sample gives around 400,000 distinct CDR3 sequences, around 20% of which show up once; under 3.5% is in the top ten.

The sequenced sample consisted of peripheral blood. The rearrangement uses TRBV20-1 and TRBJ2-5; TRBD2 matches 8 bases. This TCR was recovered from a woman aged 18 to 35 with stable Graves' hyperthyroidism. CDR3 amino acids: CSAPQRGRLETQYF. The CDR3 nucleotides read TGCAGTGCTCCTCAGCGGGGGAGATTGGAGACCCAGTACTTC.